These 29 T cell receptor beta chains originate from one sample sequenced in a study of cytomegalovirus exposure and HLA in healthy donors (dated 2017 in TCRdb). Library construction relied on the immunoSEQ multiplex PCR assay. For the multiplex PCR, a mixture combining 60 forward primers for TCR Vbeta segments and 13 reverse primers for TCR Jbeta segments was used. Held by TCRdb, this immuneACCESS table contains in-frame sequences only and omits some clones. Under half of the omission traces to an unresolved V gene where checked; the cause of the rest is unknown. The sample table holds about 160,000 clones. 1% to 1.5% of the sample belongs to the ten largest clones. Sample: PBMCs. Receptor source: a woman aged 60-75 years in good health and CMV-seronegative.

J is TRBJ2-7 and V is TRBV19; D unclear. This CDR3 spans 15 amino acids. Trimming removed 5 bases from V and 2 bases from J, with 16 bases in between. Germline V CDR1 and CDR2: LNHDA, SQIVND (reference sequence). The CDR3 sequence is CASSEDGARTYEQYF. In DNA, the CDR3 is TGTGCCAGTAGTGAGGATGGTGCGCGAACCTACGAGCAGTACTTC.

This CDR3 reads CASSLGARETQYF. CDR3 nucleotides: TGCGCCAGCAGCTTGGGGGCACGGGAGACCCAGTACTTC. V gene TRBV5-1 combines with J gene TRBJ2-5; D remains unclear. From germline, CDR1 is SGHRS and CDR2 YFSETQ. CDR3 length: 13 residues. V was trimmed by 0 bases and J by 5 bases, leaving 8 bases between them.

The chain is built from TRBV11-2 and TRBJ2-7, with D maybe TRBD1 (5 bases). CDR3 size: 15 residues. Trimming pared 1 base from V and 0 bases from J, leaving 10 bases between. CDR1 is SGHAT, CDR2 FQNNGV, per germline. The CDR3 DNA follows: TGTGCCAGCAGCTTAGCGTCAGGGCCCTCCTACGAGCAGTACTTC. This sequence encodes CASSLASGPSYEQYF. Supplemented by reference TRBV11-2 and TRBJ2-7, the full variable domain reads EAGVAQSPRYKIIEKRQSVAFWCNPISGHATLYWYQQILGQGPKLLIQFQNNGVVDDSQLPKDRFSAERLKGVDSTLKIQPAKLEDSAVYLCASSLASGPSYEQYFGPGTRLTVT.

The chain links TRBV7-2 to TRBJ1-2; D is possibly TRBD1 (5 bases). From germline, CDR1 is SGHTA and CDR2 FQGNSA. The CDR3 covers 13 residues. V was clipped by 5 bases and J by 2 bases, with 9 bases between them. This CDR3 reads CASSVDSNYGYTF. The CDR3 nucleotides are TGTGCCAGCAGCGTCGACAGCAACTATGGCTACACCTTC. The variable domain in full, completed from reference TRBV7-2 and TRBJ1-2, reads GAGVSQSPSNKVTEKGKDVELRCDPISGHTALYWYRQSLGQGLEFLIYFQGNSAPDKSGLPSDRFSAERTGGSVSTLTIQRTQQEDSAVYLCASSVDSNYGYTFGSGTRLTVV.

V is TRBV4-1 and J is TRBJ1-5; perhaps TRBD1 as D (5 bases). Trimming left V 4 bases short and J 4 bases short, with 14 bases between. Per the germline V gene, CDR1 is MGHRA and CDR2 is YSYEKL. The CDR3 is 15 amino acids. CDR3 residues: CASSPIPGVNQPQHF. In DNA, the CDR3 is TGCGCCAGCAGCCCGATCCCGGGGGTTAATCAGCCCCAGCATTTT.

The chain joins TRBV7-2 to TRBJ1-1, with TRBD1 matching over 7 bases. J was trimmed by 4 bases and V by 5 bases; bases with no gene match: 10. The CDR3 spans 15 residues. CDR1 SGHTA and CDR2 FQGNSA come from the germline V gene. This chain's CDR3 is CASSKQQGRTTEAFF. The CDR3 region has the DNA TGTGCCAGCAGCAAACAACAGGGGCGCACCACTGAAGCTTTCTTT.

This CDR3 reads CASSGGGSYNEQFF. The CDR3 coding sequence is TGTGCCAGCAGCGGGGGGGGCTCCTACAATGAGCAGTTCTTC. This chain joins TRBV7-2 and TRBJ2-1; 7 bases are a match to TRBD2. There are 14 residues in the CDR3. Germline V gives CDR1 SGHTA, CDR2 FQGNSA. J lost 0 bases, V lost 5 bases, and 1 base had no gene match.

The chain employs TRBV15 and TRBJ1-4, with unresolved D. CDR1 is LNHNV and CDR2 is YYDKDF in the germline V gene (reference sequence). The CDR3 sequence is 15 residues long. V lost 0 bases to trimming and J lost 4 bases, with 9 bases between them. Here the CDR3 reads CATSREVRGNEKLFF. CDR3 nucleotide sequence: TGTGCCACCAGCAGAGAGGTTCGGGGTAATGAAAAACTGTTTTTT.

The CDR3 DNA sequence: TGTGCCAGCAGCAAACAGGGGGCCCCGAACACCGGGGAGCTGTTTTTT. It is translated as CASSKQGAPNTGELFF. The chain recombines TRBV11-3 with TRBJ2-2; 9 nucleotides match TRBD1. The CDR3 runs to 16 residues. Trimming removed 5 bases from V and 0 bases from J; junction bases left unmatched: 4. The germline CDR1 and CDR2 sequences are SGHNT and YENEEA.

The gene calls are TRBV10-3 and TRBJ2-2; no definite D call. There are 13 residues in the CDR3. The V gene's germline CDR1 is ENHRY and CDR2 SYGVKD. V lost 10 bases and J lost 1, with 10 bases in between. CDR3 nucleotide sequence: TGTGCCACCCAGGATGTGAACACCGGGGAGCTGTTTTTT. Its translation is CATQDVNTGELFF.

The chain links TRBV6-1 to TRBJ2-1; D gene uncertain. This CDR3 spans 14 amino acids. Germline V gene lookup returns CDR1 MNHNS and CDR2 SASEGT. Trimming removed 2 bases at V and 5 bases at J, with 10 bases between. In DNA form, the CDR3 reads TGTGCCAGCAGTGAATTGAGGTCCAACAATGAGCAGTTCTTC. It is translated as CASSELRSNNEQFF.

The chain recombines TRBV4-1 with TRBJ2-5, with unresolved D. The V gene's germline CDR1 is MGHRA and CDR2 YSYEKL. The CDR3 contains 14 residues. V gave up 2 bases and J gave up 1 base, with 8 bases separating them. CDR3 region: CASSQSRGQETQYF. The CDR3 region has the DNA TGCGCCAGCAGCCAAAGTCGCGGCCAAGAGACCCAGTACTTC.

The chain recombines TRBV4-1 with TRBJ1-5, with TRBD1 matching over 8 bases. This CDR3 is built from 17 residues. The junction had 13 bases not matched to a gene; V was cut back by 3 bases and J by 6 bases. The germline CDR1 and CDR2 sequences are MGHRA and YSYEKL. The CDR3 protein is CASSHSSGGVGSQPQHF. The CDR3 DNA reads as TGCGCCAGCAGCCACAGCTCAGGGGGCGTAGGTAGTCAGCCCCAGCATTTT.

The rearrangement uses TRBV6-1 and TRBJ2-2; possibly TRBD2 for D (5 bases). The germline V gene encodes CDR1 MNHNS and CDR2 SASEGT. Trimming took off 5 bases at V and 9 bases at J, with 13 bases between the two ends. This CDR3 has 13 residues. The CDR3 spells CASSMGVGRELFF. The CDR3 nucleotides read TGTGCCAGCAGTATGGGAGTGGGCCGGGAGCTGTTTTTT.

The chain uses TRBV2 and TRBJ2-7; 7 nucleotides agree with TRBD1. Germline CDR1 reads SNHLY; CDR2 reads FYNNEI. J gave up 1 base and V 6 bases, and 9 bases lay outside the gene matches. This CDR3 is 15 amino acids long. This chain's CDR3 is CASSPWDSESYEQYF. DNA for the CDR3: TGTGCCAGCAGCCCATGGGACAGCGAATCCTACGAGCAGTACTTC. Complete variable domain (other parts from reference TRBV2 and TRBJ2-7): EPEVTQTPSHQVTQMGQEVILRCVPISNHLYFYWYRQILGQKVEFLVSFYNNEISEKSEIFDDQFSVERPDGSNFTLKIRSTKLEDSAMYFCASSPWDSESYEQYFGPGTRLTVT.

The rearrangement joins TRBV10-3 to TRBJ1-1, with TRBD1 identical over 8 bases. V was clipped by 3 bases and J by 1 base; unmatched bases: 4. Germline V gives CDR1 ENHRY, CDR2 SYGVKD. The CDR3 consists of 15 residues. The CDR3 loop reads CAISDPGTGNTEAFF. The CDR3 DNA is TGTGCCATCAGTGACCCCGGGACAGGGAACACTGAAGCTTTCTTT.

J is TRBJ1-1 and V is TRBV7-9; D is possibly TRBD1 (5 bases). V was pared by 3 bases and J by 4 bases, with 9 bases between. The germline V gene has CDR1 SEHNR and CDR2 FQNEAQ (reference sequence). This CDR3 has 13 amino acids. This chain's CDR3 is CASSFGTSTEAFF. CDR3 sequence (DNA): TGTGCCAGCAGCTTCGGGACTAGCACTGAAGCTTTCTTT.

V is TRBV6-6 and J is TRBJ2-1; 10 bases are a match to TRBD2. Germline V lookup: CDR1 MNHNY, CDR2 SVGAGI (reference sequence). V lost 7 bases and J lost 0; bases outside the gene matches: 3. This CDR3 is 15 amino acids long. CDR3 coding DNA: TGTGCCAGCAAGCGGGAGGGTGGCTCCTACAATGAGCAGTTCTTC. As protein: CASKREGGSYNEQFF.

The chain has TRBV9 and TRBJ1-3, with unresolved D. The germline CDR1 and CDR2 sequences are SGDLS and YYNGEE. The CDR3 consists of 14 residues. The V end was cut by 0 bases, the J end by 3 bases, with 7 bases between. The CDR3 DNA is TGTGCCAGCAGCGTAGCAGGCAGTGGAAACACCATATATTTT. Translated, it gives CASSVAGSGNTIYF.

V usage is TRBV29-1 and J usage is TRBJ2-1; possible D gene TRBD2, 6 bases. V lost 6 bases and J 7 bases, leaving 10 bases between the germline ends. Germline V gene lookup returns CDR1 SQVTM and CDR2 ANQGSEA. The CDR3 consists of 11 residues. This CDR3 is CSVQRGNEQFF. In nucleotides, the CDR3 is TGCAGCGTCCAACGGGGGAATGAGCAGTTCTTC.

The genes are TRBV29-1 and TRBJ2-2, with TRBD1 matching 8 bases. CDR3 length: 13 amino acids. The trim removed 3 bases at V and 7 bases at J, leaving 4 bases unmatched. Germline V gives CDR1 SQVTM, CDR2 ANQGSEA. The CDR3 loop is CSVEPQGGGELFF. CDR3 in DNA: TGCAGCGTTGAGCCACAGGGGGGCGGGGAGCTGTTTTTT.

The chain is built from TRBV18 and TRBJ1-1, with D hard to call. This CDR3 has 14 residues. V was trimmed by 0 bases and J by 1 base, leaving 6 bases between them. From germline, CDR1 is KGHSH and CDR2 LQKENI. CDR3 in amino acids: CASSPPSGNTEAFF. CDR3 DNA: TGTGCCAGCTCACCACCTTCAGGGAACACTGAAGCTTTCTTT.

The V call is TRBV10-3, the J call TRBJ2-5, with TRBD1 matching 7 bases. J was trimmed by 1 base and V by 2 bases; bases with no gene match: 4. The CDR3 runs 15 residues. Germline CDR1 reads ENHRY; CDR2 reads SYGVKD. This chain's CDR3 is CAISETRQGQETQYF. CDR3 nucleotide sequence: TGTGCCATCAGTGAGACAAGACAGGGCCAAGAGACCCAGTACTTC.

CDR3 in DNA: TGCGCCAGCAGCCAAGGGACAGGGCTGCGGGAGCAGTTCTTC. Amino acids: CASSQGTGLREQFF. The J gene is TRBJ2-1, the V gene TRBV5-1; 9 bases map to TRBD1. The CDR3 length is 14 residues. V lost 4 bases and J lost 10; bases outside the gene matches: 9. Looked up from germline, CDR1 is SGHRS and CDR2 is YFSETQ.

CDR3 sequence reads: CATSRTRSGGTSGVGELFF. The CDR3 DNA is TGTGCCACCAGCAGAACCCGGTCGGGCGGGACTAGCGGGGTCGGGGAGCTGTTTTTT. V gene TRBV15 combines with J gene TRBJ2-2; 13 bases are shared with TRBD2. CDR1 is LNHNV and CDR2 is YYDKDF in the germline V gene (reference sequence). Unmatched junction bases numbered 13, after V lost 2 bases and J lost 7 bases. CDR3 length: 19 residues. The full variable domain, completed using reference TRBV15 and TRBJ2-2, is DAMVIQNPRYQVTQFGKPVTLSCSQTLNHNVMYWYQQKSSQAPKLLFHYYDKDFNNEADTPDNFQSRRPNTSFCFLDIRSPGLGDTAMYLCATSRTRSGGTSGVGELFFGEGSRLTVL.

The chain has TRBV5-8 and TRBJ2-1; possible D gene TRBD1, 6 bases. Germline assignment: CDR1 SGHTS and CDR2 YDEGEE. This CDR3 region has 15 residues. V lost 4 bases, J lost 4 bases, and 15 bases lay in between. Here the CDR3 DNA reads TGTGCCAGCAGCGGCGACAGGCCGACTTACAATGAGCAGTTCTTC. Amino acid sequence: CASSGDRPTYNEQFF.

The V gene is TRBV5-1, the J gene TRBJ2-1; 7 bases line up with TRBD1. The CDR3 runs to 11 residues. Looked up from germline, CDR1 is SGHRS and CDR2 is YFSETQ. The J segment lost 15 bases and the V segment lost 3 bases, leaving 6 bases of the junction unmatched. CDR3 nucleotide sequence: TGCGCCAGCAGCTCCCGGGACAGTTGGTTCTTC. Protein: CASSSRDSWFF.

V and J are TRBV19 and TRBJ2-7; perhaps TRBD2 as D (6 bases). CDR3 length equals 15 residues. V was trimmed by 2 bases and J by 5 bases, leaving 16 bases between them. Germline loops: CDR1 LNHDA, CDR2 SQIVND (reference sequence). In DNA, the CDR3 is TGTGCCAGTAGTATAACTGGACTACTAAACGACGAGCAGTACTTC. This codes for CASSITGLLNDEQYF.

This chain uses TRBV7-3 with TRBJ1-4; TRBD1 might be the D (5 bases). This CDR3 contains 16 residues. V lost 5 bases and J 4 bases, leaving 17 bases between the germline ends. Per the germline V gene, CDR1 is SGHTA and CDR2 is FQGTGA. The CDR3 spells CASSPSRRGDNEKLFF. Here the CDR3 DNA reads TGTGCCAGCAGCCCCAGTCGCCGGGGGGATAATGAAAAACTGTTTTTT.